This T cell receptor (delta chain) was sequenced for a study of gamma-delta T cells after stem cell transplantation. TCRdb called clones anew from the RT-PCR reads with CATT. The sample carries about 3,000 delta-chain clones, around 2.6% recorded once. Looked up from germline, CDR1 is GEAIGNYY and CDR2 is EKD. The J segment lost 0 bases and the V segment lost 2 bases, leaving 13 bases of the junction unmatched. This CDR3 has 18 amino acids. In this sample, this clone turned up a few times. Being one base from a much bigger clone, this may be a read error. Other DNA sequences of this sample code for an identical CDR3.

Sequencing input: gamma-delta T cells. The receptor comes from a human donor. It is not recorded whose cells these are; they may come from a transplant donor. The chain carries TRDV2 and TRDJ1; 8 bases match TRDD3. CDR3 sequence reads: CACDSVLGDQGYTDKLIF. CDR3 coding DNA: TGTGCCTGTGACAGTGTGCTGGGGGACCAAGGGTACACCGATAAACTCATCTTT.